The TCR beta chain described here comes from a study of PD-1 blockade in classical Hodgkin lymphoma. Findings and caveats of the study: As was reported, newly diagnosed patients showed lower baseline TCR diversity than healthy donors did.

Comment on this clone: What it recognizes is unknown.

The germline CDR1 and CDR2 sequences are SNHLY and FYNNEI. CDR3 length equals 18 residues. Trimming removed 0 bases at V and 1 base at J, with 18 bases between. The time point denotes: newly diagnosed, previously untreated cHL patient sample. Magnetic negative selection purified CD4+ T cells from thawed PBMCs. Newly diagnosed classical Hodgkin lymphoma PBMCs, still untreated, provided the comparison samples. TCRdb keeps only in-frame clones here, not all; method: immunoSEQ multiplex PCR. The sample shows fewer than 25,000 clones, roughly 89% of them seen only once. The chain employs TRBV2 and TRBJ2-5, with a weak D call TRBD1 (6 bases). Material for sequencing was CD4+ T cells from blood. This clonotype originated in a human donor with classical Hodgkin lymphoma. CDR3 in DNA: TGTGCCAGCAGTGAAGCACCCATGGGACACCTGGTCCAAGAGACCCAGTACTTC. Encoded protein: CASSEAPMGHLVQETQYF.